Below are 14 T cell receptor beta chains sequenced from a single sample in a study of regulatory T cells in long-lasting Graves disease. Assembly of TCR beta libraries relied on iRepertoire HTBI primers together with Arm-PCR of CDR3 regions. TCRdb itself ran the multiplex PCR reads through MiXCR, one entry per CDR3 protein. In the table there are hundreds of thousands of distinct CDR3 sequences, 15% to 20% of which are singletons. Time point in this sample: newly diagnosed GD, antithyroid drugs for less than 3 months. PBMC RNA was the source of the TCR library. These sequences were also reported in another study, on T cells in Graves' hyperthyroidism and ophthalmopathy.

This sample comprised peripheral blood mononuclear cells (PBMCs), obtained at new diagnosis, from a patient treated with antithyroid drugs. Receptors were obtained from a woman younger than 45 with Graves disease.

Points on this clonotype: Its ends do not fully match the called genes, so a read error is possible. The chain joins TRBV5-1 to TRBJ2-6; 9 bases are a match to TRBD1. The length of the CDR3 is 16 residues. CDR1 and CDR2 from the germline V gene are SGHRS and YFSETQ. The CDR3 DNA is TGCGCCAGCAGCTTAACAGGGGGCTCTGGGGTCAACGTCCTGACTTTC. This encodes CASSLTGGSGVNVLTF.

In its sample, this clonotype was seen a few times. The rearrangement uses TRBV6-1 and TRBJ2-1; TRBD2 is a possible D gene (6 bases). Trimming removed 10 bases at V and 8 bases at J, with 18 bases between. Germline CDR1 and CDR2: MNHNS and SASEGT. The CDR3 covers 13 residues. CDR3 loop: CATQGGMQDEQFF. Written as DNA, the CDR3 is TGTGCCACCCAGGGCGGGATGCAGGATGAGCAGTTCTTC.

This clonotype was seen a few times. The chain combines TRBV28 with TRBJ2-4; tentative D call: TRBD2 (5 bases). Trimming cost V 6 bases and J 9 bases, with 12 bases left between them. The germline V gene encodes CDR1 MDHEN and CDR2 SYDVKM. This CDR3 has 12 amino acids. The CDR3, as DNA: TGTGCCAGCAGCTCACTAGTATCCATTCAGTACTTC. Translation gives CASSSLVSIQYF.

The chain combines TRBV12-3 or TRBV12-4 with TRBJ1-2; TRBD1 aligns across 7 bases. The CDR3 has 14 amino acids. V lost 3 bases, J lost 4 bases, and 5 bases stayed unmatched. CDR3 nucleotides: TGTGCCAGCAGTTTGACAGGGTCCGTCTATGGCTACACCTTC. Translated, it gives CASSLTGSVYGYTF.

This chain uses TRBV7-2 with TRBJ2-6, with D unresolved. CDR1 is SGHTA, CDR2 FQGNSA, per germline. V was shortened by 3 bases and J by 0 bases, with 6 bases between the two germline ends. This CDR3 contains 15 residues. The CDR3 protein is CASSFDPSGANVLTF. The DNA for the CDR3 is TGTGCCAGCAGCTTCGACCCCTCTGGGGCCAACGTCCTGACTTTC.

Turning to this clonotype: This may arise from a read error, as a much more abundant clone is one base away. This sequence joins TRBV6-1 and TRBJ1-2; TRBD1 agrees at 8 bases. The CDR3 consists of 15 residues. Germline V gene sequence: CDR1 MNHNS, CDR2 SASEGT. This CDR3 is CASSELAGGTYGCTF. The CDR3 DNA sequence: TGTGCCAGCAGTGAACTAGCAGGGGGCACCTATGGCTGCACCTTC.

This clonotype was recorded a few times. The junction does not match germline at one end; this may be a read error. The V and J genes are TRBV7-7 and TRBJ2-1; D might be TRBD2 (5 bases). This CDR3 has 16 residues. Germline CDR1 SSHAT, CDR2 FNYEAQ (reference sequence). CDR3 region: CASSRSPGYSYNEQFF. The CDR3 DNA is TGTGCTAGCAGCCGCTCCCCGGGGTACAGCTACAATGAGCAGTTCTTC.

Ten or more counts support this clonotype. CDR3 nucleotides: TGTGCCAGCAGTTACACATCCAGGAGGAACACTGAAGCTTTCTTT. Its translation: CASSYTSRRNTEAFF. J is TRBJ1-1 and V is TRBV6-5, with D uncertain. V dropped 2 bases and J dropped 1 base, with 11 bases sitting between them. The V gene's germline CDR1 is MNHEY and CDR2 SVGAGI. The CDR3 has 15 residues.

Notes on this clonotype: A much larger clone is a single base away; this may be a read error. The chain has TRBV3-1 and TRBJ1-4; the D is unclear. This CDR3 contains 18 residues. V was shortened by 2 bases and J by 0 bases, with 16 bases between the two germline ends. Germline V gene lookup returns CDR1 LGHDT and CDR2 YNNKEL (reference sequence). In DNA form, the CDR3 reads TGTGCCAGCAGCCAACGAAGGTATCCGGTTGCAACTAATGAAAAACTGTTTTTT. Residues: CASSQRRYPVATNEKLFF.

This clonotype was detected only a few times. The genes are TRBV5-4 and TRBJ1-4; TRBD1 is a possible D gene (6 bases). This CDR3 comprises 16 residues. V lost 3 bases and J lost 8, with 20 bases in between. CDR1 and CDR2 (germline): SGHNT, YYREEE (reference sequence). This CDR3 is CASSSKGGTAGEKLFF. The CDR3 DNA reads as TGTGCCAGCAGCTCAAAGGGGGGGACCGCGGGCGAAAAACTGTTTTTT.

As concerns this clonotype: A read error may produce the germline difference seen at one junction end. The chain carries TRBV5-6 and TRBJ2-1; 10 positions agree with TRBD2. Germline-derived CDR1 and CDR2 are SGHDT and YYEEEE. The CDR3 contains 16 residues. The CDR3 loop is CAGSSRAGGPSNEQFF. CDR3 nucleotide sequence: TGTGCCGGCAGCTCTCGAGCGGGAGGGCCCTCGAATGAGCAGTTCTTC.

This clonotype was counted between two and nine times. This chain joins TRBV5-8 and TRBJ2-3; tentative D call: TRBD1 (5 bases). Looked up from germline, CDR1 is SGHTS and CDR2 is YDEGEE. V was shortened by 2 bases and J by 5 bases, with 12 bases between the two germline ends. The length of the CDR3 is 14 residues. CDR3 sequence reads: CASSFKGVLDTQYF. The CDR3 region has the DNA TGTGCCAGCAGCTTTAAAGGGGTGTTAGATACGCAGTATTTT.

The CDR3 loop is CASSRTKNNEQFF. The CDR3 nucleotides read TGTGCCAGCAGCCGTACTAAAAACAATGAGCAGTTCTTC. The chain couples TRBV5-5 to TRBJ2-1; D is unresolved. V shed 4 bases and J shed 5 bases, with 10 bases lying between them. The germline CDR1 and CDR2 sequences are SGHKS and YYEKEE (reference sequence). This CDR3 has 13 residues.

CDR3 loop: CATSGTSGTEAKNIQYF. The CDR3 DNA is TGTGCCACCAGCGGGACTAGCGGGACCGAAGCCAAAAACATTCAGTACTTC. This chain connects TRBV15 to TRBJ2-4, with 13 bases aligning to TRBD2. Germline V gene data show CDR1 as LNHNV and CDR2 as YYDKDF (reference sequence). The length of the CDR3 is 17 residues. Trimming took 5 bases from V and 0 from J; bases not matched to a gene: 4. The full variable domain, with the rest looked up from reference TRBV15 and TRBJ2-4, is DAMVIQNPRYQVTQFGKPVTLSCSQTLNHNVMYWYQQKSSQAPKLLFHYYDKDFNNEADTPDNFQSRRPNTSFCFLDIRSPGLGDTAMYLCATSGTSGTEAKNIQYFGAGTRLSVL.